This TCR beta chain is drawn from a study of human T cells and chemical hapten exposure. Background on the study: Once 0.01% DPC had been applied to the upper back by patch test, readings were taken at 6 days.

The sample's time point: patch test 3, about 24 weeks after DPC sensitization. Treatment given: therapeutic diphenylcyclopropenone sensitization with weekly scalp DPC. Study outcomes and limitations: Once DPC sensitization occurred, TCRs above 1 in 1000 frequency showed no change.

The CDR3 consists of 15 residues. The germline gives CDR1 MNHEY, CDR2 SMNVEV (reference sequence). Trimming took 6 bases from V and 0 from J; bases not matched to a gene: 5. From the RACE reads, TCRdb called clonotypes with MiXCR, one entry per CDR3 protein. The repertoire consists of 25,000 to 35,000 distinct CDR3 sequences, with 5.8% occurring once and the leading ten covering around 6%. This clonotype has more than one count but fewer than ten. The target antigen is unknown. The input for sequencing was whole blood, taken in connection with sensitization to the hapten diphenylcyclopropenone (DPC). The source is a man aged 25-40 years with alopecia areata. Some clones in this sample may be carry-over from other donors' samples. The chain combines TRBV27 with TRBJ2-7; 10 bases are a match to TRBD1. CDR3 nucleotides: TGTGCCAGCAGGACTGACAGGGGGCTCTCCTACGAGCAGTACTTC. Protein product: CASRTDRGLSYEQYF.